Shown below are 30 T cell receptor beta chains from a single sample sequenced in a study of cytomegalovirus exposure and HLA in healthy donors. The PCR made use of 60 Vbeta and 13 Jbeta primers. Profiled with immunoSEQ multiplex PCR; TCRdb holds only in-frame clones, not every one. Found here are around 180,000 clones, around 80% of them singletons; the top ten hold 1.4%. Sequenced material: PBMCs. The receptors originated from a woman aged 25-40 years in good health and CMV-seropositive.

This clone appeared a single time. The chain joins TRBV9 to TRBJ2-2; 10 positions match TRBD2. This CDR3 has 15 residues. Unmatched junction bases numbered 2, after V lost 3 bases and J lost 3 bases. CDR1 and CDR2 from the germline V gene are SGDLS and YYNGEE. Here the CDR3 DNA reads TGTGCCAGCAGCGCTAGCGGGAGTGACACCGGGGAGCTGTTTTTT. It specifies CASSASGSDTGELFF.

This chain's CDR3 is CASSSQEANTEAFF. As DNA, the CDR3 is TGTGCCAGCAGCTCCCAGGAGGCGAACACTGAAGCTTTCTTT. The J gene is TRBJ1-1, the V gene TRBV7-6; D not resolved. The CDR3 runs 14 residues. Germline V gene lookup returns CDR1 SGHVS and CDR2 FNYEAQ. Trimming removed 4 bases from V and 1 base from J, with 10 bases in between.

This rearrangement joins TRBV6-6 to TRBJ2-7, with a weak D call TRBD2 (6 bases). Trimming left V 6 bases short and J 3 bases short, with 12 bases between. The CDR3 sequence is 13 residues long. Germline V lookup: CDR1 MNHNY, CDR2 SVGAGI (reference sequence). The DNA for the CDR3 is TGTGCCAGCAGCTCGGGACTGATCTACGAGCAGTACTTC. Translating it yields CASSSGLIYEQYF.

The chain couples TRBV13 to TRBJ2-7; TRBD2 might be the D (6 bases). Germline V lookup: CDR1 PRHDT, CDR2 FYEKMQ (reference sequence). The CDR3 runs to 13 residues. The V end lost 5 bases, the J end lost 5 bases, and 13 bases lay between the germline ends. CDR3 DNA sequence: TGTGCCAGCAGCCCTTGGTCGGGGGACGAGCAGTACTTC. Its translation is CASSPWSGDEQYF. Full variable domain (missing parts from reference TRBV13 and TRBJ2-7): AAGVIQSPRHLIKEKRETATLKCYPIPRHDTVYWYQQGPGQDPQFLISFYEKMQSDKGSIPDRFSAQQFSDYHSELNMSSLELGDSALYFCASSPWSGDEQYFGPGTRLTVT.

The chain's CDR3 is CAIMRGGPYEQYF. The CDR3 DNA follows: TGTGCCATCATGAGGGGGGGTCCCTACGAGCAGTACTTC. J is TRBJ2-7 and V is TRBV10-3; the D gene is possibly TRBD2 (7 bases). The CDR3 covers 13 residues. In germline, CDR1 is ENHRY, CDR2 SYGVKD. Trimming cost V 7 bases and J 2 bases, with 12 bases left between them.

This clone has only a few counts. V usage is TRBV25-1 and J usage is TRBJ2-7; the D gene is possibly TRBD1 (6 bases). Germline-derived CDR1 and CDR2 are MGHDK and SYGVNS. V dropped 3 bases and J dropped 5 bases, with 14 bases sitting between them. This CDR3 comprises 14 residues. CDR3 residues: CASSERHGQHEQYF. The CDR3 coding sequence is TGTGCCAGCAGTGAGCGCCATGGACAGCACGAGCAGTACTTC.

This clone was observed a single time. Compared with germline, one end of the junction differs, possibly owing to a read error. J is TRBJ2-7 and V is TRBV10-2; D call uncertain. CDR3 size: 12 residues. Germline CDR1 and CDR2: WSHSY and SAAADI. CDR3 sequence reads: CTSSELRSEQYF. DNA for the CDR3: TGCACCAGCAGTGAGTTGAGAAGTGAGCAGTACTTC.

The V gene is TRBV11-3, the J gene TRBJ2-3; 7 nucleotides agree with TRBD1. The CDR3 has 17 amino acids. From germline, CDR1 is SGHNT and CDR2 YENEEA. The V segment lost 0 bases and the J segment 3 bases; nucleotides outside the gene matches: 9. The CDR3 nucleotides are TGTGCCAGCAGCTTAGATCGGCAAGGGGGCCCTACAGATACGCAGTATTTT. Its translation: CASSLDRQGGPTDTQYF.

A word on this clone: A junction boundary mismatches the germline segment, possibly from a read error. The V call is TRBV5-1, the J call TRBJ2-3; TRBD2 is a possible D gene (5 bases). The CDR3 consists of 15 residues. The germline CDR1 and CDR2 sequences are SGHRS and YFSETQ. The CDR3 region is CAGSYQEGGTDTQYF. The CDR3 DNA sequence: TGCGCCGGCAGCTACCAAGAGGGTGGCACAGATACGCAGTATTTT.

This clone has just a few counts. The genes are TRBV30 and TRBJ1-5; maybe TRBD1 (5 bases). This CDR3 spans 16 amino acids. The V gene lost 0 bases and the J gene lost 5 bases, with 17 bases spanning the gap. From germline, CDR1 is GTSNPN and CDR2 SVGIG (reference sequence). This CDR3 reads CAWSVRGPAGDQPQHF. The CDR3 DNA follows: TGTGCCTGGAGTGTAAGGGGCCCTGCAGGAGATCAGCCCCAGCATTTT.

J is TRBJ2-1 and V is TRBV19; TRBD2 matches at 8 bases. This CDR3 is built from 16 residues. The germline gives CDR1 LNHDA, CDR2 SQIVND (reference sequence). V was clipped by 5 bases and J by 10 bases; unmatched bases: 16. The CDR3 region has the DNA TGTGCCAGTAGTCCCTCCCCACTAGCGGTACCTCTAGAGCAGTTCTTC. Its translation is CASSPSPLAVPLEQFF.

CDR3 region: CAAEGNTEAFF. Here the CDR3 DNA reads TGTGCCGCTGAGGGGAACACTGAAGCTTTCTTT. The chain couples TRBV28 to TRBJ1-1; D gene unclear. This CDR3 is built from 11 residues. V was shortened by 11 bases and J by 1 base, with 8 bases between the two germline ends. Germline V gene sequence: CDR1 MDHEN, CDR2 SYDVKM.

The chain recombines TRBV7-9 with TRBJ1-4; TRBD1 matches at 7 bases. CDR1 is SEHNR, CDR2 FQNEAQ, per germline (reference sequence). V trimming: 2 bases; J trimming: 2 bases; junction bases outside the gene matches: 2. This CDR3 is 15 amino acids long. The DNA for the CDR3 is TGTGCCAGCAGCTTAAAGGGGGCCACTAATGAAAAACTGTTTTTT. This codes for CASSLKGATNEKLFF.

V and J are TRBV6-5 and TRBJ1-2; D unclear. CDR3 length: 12 amino acids. The germline V gene has CDR1 MNHEY and CDR2 SVGAGI. Trimming removed 3 bases from V and 4 bases from J, with 6 bases in between. The chain's CDR3 is CASSYAGYGYTF. DNA of the CDR3: TGTGCCAGCAGTTATGCGGGCTATGGCTACACCTTC.

For this clone: Additional DNA sequences in this sample encode the identical CDR3. This rearrangement joins TRBV5-4 to TRBJ2-7; possible D gene TRBD1, 5 bases. Germline loops: CDR1 SGHNT, CDR2 YYREEE (reference sequence). The CDR3 contains 13 residues. Trimming cost V 1 base and J 3 bases, with 8 bases left between them. The CDR3 DNA reads as TGTGCCAGCAGCTTGCAGGGCAGCTACGAGCAGTACTTC. Encoded protein: CASSLQGSYEQYF.

The gene calls are TRBV7-2 and TRBJ2-2; TRBD2 is a possible D gene (5 bases). Germline lookup yields CDR1 SGHTA and CDR2 FQGNSA. This CDR3 is built from 16 residues. V gave up 2 bases and J gave up 1 base, with 11 bases separating them. CDR3 in amino acids: CASSLSLGMNTGELFF. The CDR3 DNA sequence: TGTGCCAGCAGCTTAAGCCTCGGGATGAACACCGGGGAGCTGTTTTTT.

V is TRBV7-2 and J is TRBJ2-5, with 9 positions matching TRBD2. The CDR3 contains 14 residues. Germline V gene sequence: CDR1 SGHTA, CDR2 FQGNSA. The V segment lost 5 bases and the J segment 4 bases; nucleotides outside the gene matches: 5. The CDR3 DNA is TGTGCCAGCAGCCTAGGACTAGCGCGAGAGACCCAGTACTTC. Its translation: CASSLGLARETQYF.

The chain recombines TRBV10-3 with TRBJ1-1; a weak D match, TRBD1 (5 bases). The V end was cut by 6 bases, the J end by 3 bases, with 14 bases between. This CDR3 contains 14 residues. Germline CDR1 ENHRY, CDR2 SYGVKD. The CDR3 reads CAIRPGDGYTEAFF. CDR3 DNA: TGTGCCATCAGGCCGGGGGACGGCTACACTGAAGCTTTCTTT.

The chain carries TRBV2 and TRBJ2-7; the D gene is possibly TRBD2 (5 bases). V was pared by 5 bases and J by 2 bases, with 7 bases between. The CDR3 consists of 12 residues. Per the germline V gene, CDR1 is SNHLY and CDR2 is FYNNEI. CDR3 loop: CASSWRTYEQYF. In nucleotides, the CDR3 is TGTGCCAGCAGTTGGAGGACCTACGAGCAGTACTTC.

The chain is built from TRBV30 and TRBJ1-1; D possibly corresponds to TRBD1 (6 bases). The V and J ends lost 8 bases and 4 bases respectively, with 11 bases between them. Germline V CDR1 and CDR2: GTSNPN, SVGIG (reference sequence). The CDR3 consists of 11 residues. The CDR3 here is CAKGVGTEAFF. The DNA for the CDR3 is TGTGCCAAGGGGGTAGGCACTGAAGCTTTCTTT.

The chain is built from TRBV5-5 and TRBJ2-5, with D possibly matching TRBD1 (5 bases). The V gene's germline CDR1 is SGHKS and CDR2 YYEKEE (reference sequence). With 0 bases removed from V and 2 bases from J, the gap between germline ends came to 11 bases. The CDR3 spans 15 residues. CDR3 protein: CASSLAAGSQETQYF. CDR3 nucleotides: TGTGCCAGCAGCTTGGCGGCAGGGTCACAAGAGACCCAGTACTTC.

J is TRBJ2-7 and V is TRBV19; 15 nucleotides agree with TRBD2. The CDR3 is 17 residues long. Trimming at V came to 5 bases and at J to 0 bases, leaving 5 bases not matched to a gene. The germline CDR1 and CDR2 sequences are LNHDA and SQIVND (reference sequence). CDR3 loop: CASSGTSGRQYSYEQYF. The CDR3 region has the DNA TGTGCCAGTAGTGGGACTAGCGGGAGGCAATACTCCTACGAGCAGTACTTC.

The V and J genes are TRBV30 and TRBJ1-1; D is ambiguous. Trimming pared 4 bases from V and 0 bases from J, leaving 3 bases between. The germline CDR1 and CDR2 sequences are GTSNPN and SVGIG (reference sequence). This CDR3 contains 11 residues. The CDR3 nucleotides are TGTGCCTGGACGGTGAACACTGAAGCTTTCTTT. Its translation is CAWTVNTEAFF.

This sequence joins TRBV19 and TRBJ2-7; 12 bases agree with TRBD1. The CDR3 totals 15 residues. The J segment lost 4 bases and the V segment lost 6 bases, leaving 7 bases of the junction unmatched. Germline values: CDR1 LNHDA, CDR2 SQIVND (reference sequence). The DNA for the CDR3 is TGTGCCAGTAGCGCCGGGACAGGGGGCGGATACGAGCAGTACTTC. Its protein is CASSAGTGGGYEQYF.

This clone was observed a handful of times. The V and J genes are TRBV7-9 and TRBJ2-3; tentatively, D is TRBD2 (6 bases). The length of the CDR3 is 14 residues. Trimming cost V 4 bases and J 0 bases, with 8 bases left between them. Germline V CDR1 and CDR2: SEHNR, FQNEAQ (reference sequence). The CDR3 protein is CASSYSGSTDTQYF. The CDR3 nucleotides read TGTGCCAGCAGCTATAGCGGAAGCACAGATACGCAGTATTTT.

This chain connects TRBV28 to TRBJ2-3, with D possibly TRBD1 on 5 matching bases. Germline values: CDR1 MDHEN, CDR2 SYDVKM. The germline V and J ends were trimmed by 5 bases and 0 bases, with 9 bases remaining between them. The CDR3 is 14 residues long. The CDR3 DNA sequence: TGTGCCAGCAGTCTTGGGGCAAGCACAGATACGCAGTATTTT. It codes for CASSLGASTDTQYF.

The V gene is TRBV15, the J gene TRBJ2-1, with TRBD2 matching over 9 bases. The CDR3 totals 15 residues. Germline CDR1 reads LNHNV; CDR2 reads YYDKDF (reference sequence). Unmatched junction bases numbered 11, after V lost 6 bases and J lost 8 bases. CDR3 residues: CATRIGLALSHEQFF. CDR3 DNA: TGTGCCACCAGAATAGGACTAGCGTTGAGCCATGAGCAGTTCTTC.

This CDR3 reads CASSPLKTLTDEQFF. Written as DNA, the CDR3 is TGTGCCAGCTCACCCTTGAAGACTCTTACGGATGAGCAGTTCTTC. The gene calls are TRBV18 and TRBJ2-1; D remains unclear. In germline, CDR1 is KGHSH, CDR2 LQKENI. V lost 3 bases to trimming and J lost 8 bases, with 17 bases between them. The CDR3 covers 15 residues.

The chain combines TRBV6-1 with TRBJ1-2, with D unresolved. V was trimmed by 2 bases and J by 3 bases, leaving 7 bases between them. Germline V gene data show CDR1 as MNHNS and CDR2 as SASEGT. CDR3 length: 13 residues. The CDR3 sequence: CASSEFGDYGYTF. CDR3 bases: TGTGCCAGCAGTGAATTCGGGGACTATGGCTACACCTTC.

The chain recombines TRBV28 with TRBJ2-1; 9 bases are a match to TRBD1. Germline lookup yields CDR1 MDHEN and CDR2 SYDVKM. Unmatched junction bases numbered 6, after V lost 4 bases and J lost 2 bases. The CDR3 has 16 residues. In nucleotides, the CDR3 is TGTGCCAGCAGTTCCATGTGGGACAGGGCCTACAATGAGCAGTTCTTC. Protein: CASSSMWDRAYNEQFF.